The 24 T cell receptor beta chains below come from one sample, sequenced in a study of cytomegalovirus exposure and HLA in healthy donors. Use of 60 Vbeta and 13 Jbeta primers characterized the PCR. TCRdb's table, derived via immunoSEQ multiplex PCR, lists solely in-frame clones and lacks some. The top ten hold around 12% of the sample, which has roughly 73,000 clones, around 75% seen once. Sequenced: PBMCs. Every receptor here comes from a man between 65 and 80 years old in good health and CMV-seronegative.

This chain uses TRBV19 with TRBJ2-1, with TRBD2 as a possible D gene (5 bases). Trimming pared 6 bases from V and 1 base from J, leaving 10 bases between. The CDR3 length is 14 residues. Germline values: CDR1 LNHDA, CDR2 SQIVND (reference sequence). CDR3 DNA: TGTGCCAGTAGGGCTAGCCCTTCCTACAATGAGCAGTTCTTC. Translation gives CASRASPSYNEQFF.

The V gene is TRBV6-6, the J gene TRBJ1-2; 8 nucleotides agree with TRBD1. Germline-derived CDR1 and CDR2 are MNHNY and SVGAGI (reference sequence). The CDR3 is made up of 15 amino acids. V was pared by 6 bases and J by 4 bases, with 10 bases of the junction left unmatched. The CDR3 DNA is TGTGCCAGCAGAACCCCGACAGGGGCTGTCTATGGCTACACCTTC. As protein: CASRTPTGAVYGYTF.

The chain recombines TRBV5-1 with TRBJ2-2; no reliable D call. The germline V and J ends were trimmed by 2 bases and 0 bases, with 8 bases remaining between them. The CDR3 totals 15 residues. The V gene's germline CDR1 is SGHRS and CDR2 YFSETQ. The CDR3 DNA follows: TGCGCCAGCAGCTTAAACAGTCCGAACACCGGGGAGCTGTTTTTT. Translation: CASSLNSPNTGELFF.

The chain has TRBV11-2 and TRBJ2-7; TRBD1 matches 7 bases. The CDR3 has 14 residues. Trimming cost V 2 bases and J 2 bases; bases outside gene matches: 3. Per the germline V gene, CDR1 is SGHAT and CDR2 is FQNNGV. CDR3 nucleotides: TGTGCCAGCAGCTTACAAGGGACAGCCTACGAGCAGTACTTC. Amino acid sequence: CASSLQGTAYEQYF.

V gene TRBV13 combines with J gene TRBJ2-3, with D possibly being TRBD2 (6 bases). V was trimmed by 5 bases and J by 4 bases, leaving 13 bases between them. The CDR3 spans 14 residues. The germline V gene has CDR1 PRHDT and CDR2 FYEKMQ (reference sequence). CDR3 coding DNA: TGTGCCAGCAGCCCTAGGCGGGGAGCAGATACGCAGTATTTT. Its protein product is CASSPRRGADTQYF.

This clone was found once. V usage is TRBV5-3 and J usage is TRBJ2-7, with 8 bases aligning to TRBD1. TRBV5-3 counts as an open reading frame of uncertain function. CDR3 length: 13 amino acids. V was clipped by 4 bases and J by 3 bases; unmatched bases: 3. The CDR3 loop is CARSMGQDYEQYF. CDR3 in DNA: TGTGCCAGAAGCATGGGACAGGACTACGAGCAGTACTTC.

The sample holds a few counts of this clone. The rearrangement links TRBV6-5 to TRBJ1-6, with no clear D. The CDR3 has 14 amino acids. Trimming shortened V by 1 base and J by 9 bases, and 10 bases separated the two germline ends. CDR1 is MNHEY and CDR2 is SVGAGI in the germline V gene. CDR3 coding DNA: TGTGCCAGCAGTTACTTCAGCGGGTCTTCACCCCTCCACTTT. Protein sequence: CASSYFSGSSPLHF.

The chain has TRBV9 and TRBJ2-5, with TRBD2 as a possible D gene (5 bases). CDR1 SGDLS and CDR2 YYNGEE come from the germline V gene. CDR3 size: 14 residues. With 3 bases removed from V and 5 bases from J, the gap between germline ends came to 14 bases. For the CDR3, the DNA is TGTGCCAGCAGCGATAGATCGGGGTCGGAGACCCAGTACTTC. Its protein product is CASSDRSGSETQYF.

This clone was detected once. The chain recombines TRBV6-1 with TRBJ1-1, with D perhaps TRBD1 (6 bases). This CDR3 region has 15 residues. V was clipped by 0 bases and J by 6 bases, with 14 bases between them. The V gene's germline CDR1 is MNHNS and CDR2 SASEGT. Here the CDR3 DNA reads TGTGCCAGCAGTGAAGCCCTACAGGGCACTCCTGAAGCTTTCTTT. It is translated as CASSEALQGTPEAFF.

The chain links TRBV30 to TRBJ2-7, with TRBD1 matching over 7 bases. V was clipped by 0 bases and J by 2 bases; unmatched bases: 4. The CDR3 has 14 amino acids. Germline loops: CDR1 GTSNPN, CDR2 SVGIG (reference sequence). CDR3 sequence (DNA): TGTGCCTGGAGTGTAAGGGGGCGAACCTACGAGCAGTACTTC. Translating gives CAWSVRGRTYEQYF.

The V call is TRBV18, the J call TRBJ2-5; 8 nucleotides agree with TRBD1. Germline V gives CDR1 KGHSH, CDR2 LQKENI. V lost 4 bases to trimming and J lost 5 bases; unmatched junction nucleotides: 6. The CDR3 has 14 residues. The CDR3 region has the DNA TGTGCCAGCTCACGTGACAGGGGACAGGAGACCCAGTACTTC. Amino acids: CASSRDRGQETQYF.

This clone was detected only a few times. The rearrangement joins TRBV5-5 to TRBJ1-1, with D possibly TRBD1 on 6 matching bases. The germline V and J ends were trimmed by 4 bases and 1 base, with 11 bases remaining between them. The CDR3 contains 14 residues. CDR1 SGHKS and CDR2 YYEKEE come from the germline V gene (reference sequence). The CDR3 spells CASSPVGGNTEAFF. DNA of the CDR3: TGTGCCAGCAGCCCCGTAGGGGGGAACACTGAAGCTTTCTTT.

CDR3 sequence (DNA): TGTGCCAGCAGTGAAGCGAACAGCCTTAGGGGCGAGCAGTACTTC. This codes for CASSEANSLRGEQYF. V is TRBV2 and J is TRBJ2-7, with D possibly TRBD1 on 5 matching bases. This CDR3 has 15 residues. Germline V gives CDR1 SNHLY, CDR2 FYNNEI. V lost 0 bases to trimming and J lost 6 bases, with 15 bases between them.

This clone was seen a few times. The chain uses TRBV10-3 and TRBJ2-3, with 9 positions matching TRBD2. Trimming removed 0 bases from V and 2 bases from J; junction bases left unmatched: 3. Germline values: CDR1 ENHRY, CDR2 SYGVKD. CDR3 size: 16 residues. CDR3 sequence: CAISESPSGITDTQYF. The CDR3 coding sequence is TGTGCCATCAGTGAGTCGCCTAGCGGGATCACAGATACGCAGTATTTT.

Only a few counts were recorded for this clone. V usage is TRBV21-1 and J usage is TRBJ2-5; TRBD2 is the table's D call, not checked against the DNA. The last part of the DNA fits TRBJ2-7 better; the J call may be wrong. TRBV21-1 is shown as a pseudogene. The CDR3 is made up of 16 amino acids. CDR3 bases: TGTGCCAGCAGCAAAGCGGGGCGAGGGGTGGACTACGAGCAGTACTTC. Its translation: CASSKAGRGVDYEQYF.

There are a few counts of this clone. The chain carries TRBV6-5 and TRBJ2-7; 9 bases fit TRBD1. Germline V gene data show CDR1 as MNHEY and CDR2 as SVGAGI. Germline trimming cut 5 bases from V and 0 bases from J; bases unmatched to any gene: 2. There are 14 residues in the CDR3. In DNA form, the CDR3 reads TGTGCCAGCAGTGAGACAGGGGGCTCCTACGAGCAGTACTTC. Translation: CASSETGGSYEQYF.

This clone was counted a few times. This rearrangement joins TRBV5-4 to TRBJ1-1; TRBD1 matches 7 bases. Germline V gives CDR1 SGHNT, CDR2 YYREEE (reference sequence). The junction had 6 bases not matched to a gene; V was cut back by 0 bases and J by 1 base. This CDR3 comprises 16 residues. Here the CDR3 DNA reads TGTGCCAGCAGCTTGGGTGCAGGGGGTGCGAACACTGAAGCTTTCTTT. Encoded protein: CASSLGAGGANTEAFF.

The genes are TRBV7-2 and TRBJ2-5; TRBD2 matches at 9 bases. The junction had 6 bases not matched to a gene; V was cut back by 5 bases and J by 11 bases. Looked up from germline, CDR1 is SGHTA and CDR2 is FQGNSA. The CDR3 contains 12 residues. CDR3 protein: CASSPLAGQQYF. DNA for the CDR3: TGTGCCAGCAGCCCACTAGCGGGCCAGCAGTACTTC.

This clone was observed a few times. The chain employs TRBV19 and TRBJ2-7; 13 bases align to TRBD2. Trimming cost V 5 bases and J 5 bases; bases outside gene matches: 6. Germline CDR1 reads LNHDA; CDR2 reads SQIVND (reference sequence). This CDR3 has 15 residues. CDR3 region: CASSPGLAGANEQYF. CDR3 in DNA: TGTGCCAGTAGTCCAGGACTAGCGGGAGCCAACGAGCAGTACTTC.

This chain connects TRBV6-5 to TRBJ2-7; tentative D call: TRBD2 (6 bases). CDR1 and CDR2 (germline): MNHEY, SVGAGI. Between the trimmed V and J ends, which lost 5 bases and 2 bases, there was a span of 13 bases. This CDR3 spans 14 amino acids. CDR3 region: CASSVRWRAYEQYF. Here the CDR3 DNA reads TGTGCCAGCAGTGTAAGATGGAGGGCCTACGAGCAGTACTTC.

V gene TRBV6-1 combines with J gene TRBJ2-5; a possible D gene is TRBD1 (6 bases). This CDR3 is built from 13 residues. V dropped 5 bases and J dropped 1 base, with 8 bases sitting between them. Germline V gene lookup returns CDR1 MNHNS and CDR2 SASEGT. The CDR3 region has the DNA TGTGCCAGCAGTCCGACAGGCCAAGAGACCCAGTACTTC. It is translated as CASSPTGQETQYF.

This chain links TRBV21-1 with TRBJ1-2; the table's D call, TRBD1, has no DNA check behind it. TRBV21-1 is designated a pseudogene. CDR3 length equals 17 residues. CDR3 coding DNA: TGTGCCAGCAGCAAATCGCAGGGGCCATTTCCTGGCTATGGCTACACCTTC. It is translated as CASSKSQGPFPGYGYTF.

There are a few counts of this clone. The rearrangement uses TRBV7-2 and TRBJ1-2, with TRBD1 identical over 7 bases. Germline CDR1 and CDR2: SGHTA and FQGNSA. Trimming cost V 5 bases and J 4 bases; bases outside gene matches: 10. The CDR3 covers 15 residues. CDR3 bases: TGTGCCAGCAGCCCCGCGGGACAGACAAGCTATGGCTACACCTTC. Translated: CASSPAGQTSYGYTF. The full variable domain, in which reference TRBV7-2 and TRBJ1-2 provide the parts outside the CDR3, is GAGVSQSPSNKVTEKGKDVELRCDPISGHTALYWYRQSLGQGLEFLIYFQGNSAPDKSGLPSDRFSAERTGGSVSTLTIQRTQQEDSAVYLCASSPAGQTSYGYTFGSGTRLTVV.

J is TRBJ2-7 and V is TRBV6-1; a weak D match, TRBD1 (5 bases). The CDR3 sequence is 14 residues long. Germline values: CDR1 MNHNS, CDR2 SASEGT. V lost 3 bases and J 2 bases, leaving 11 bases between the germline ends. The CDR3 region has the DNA TGTGCCAGCAGTGATAACAGGAATACCTACGAGCAGTACTTC. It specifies CASSDNRNTYEQYF.